These 16 T cell receptor beta chains were all obtained from the same sample, sequenced in a study of control samples from healthy donors and cancer patients. Sequencing was performed with immunoSEQ multiplex PCR; in TCRdb, only in-frame clones are kept and a portion is missing. The data hold approximately 120,000 clones, with roughly nine tenths observed a single time. The sequencing sample was made of blood. The source is a human donor in good health. The donor label of this sample is uncertain.

This clone came up once. The J gene is TRBJ1-5, the V gene TRBV28; perhaps TRBD1 as D (6 bases). Deletions cut 1 base from V and 7 bases from J, with 11 bases between. The CDR3 is 14 residues long. In germline, CDR1 is MDHEN, CDR2 SYDVKM. CDR3 coding DNA: TGTGCCAGCAGTTTATTGGGGGGCAGGCAGCCCCAGCATTTT. This encodes CASSLLGGRQPQHF.

The V and J genes are TRBV15 and TRBJ1-3; 9 bases are shared with TRBD1. Germline V gene sequence: CDR1 LNHNV, CDR2 YYDKDF (reference sequence). This CDR3 spans 16 amino acids. The J segment lost 3 bases and the V segment lost 3 bases, leaving 6 bases of the junction unmatched. In DNA form, the CDR3 reads TGTGCCACCAGCAGGGGGACAGGGACGCGTGGAAACACCATATATTTT. This gives the protein CATSRGTGTRGNTIYF.

The V gene is TRBV7-8, the J gene TRBJ1-2, with D uncertain. Germline CDR1 SGHVS, CDR2 FQNEAQ. The V gene lost 4 bases and the J gene lost 6 bases, with 12 bases spanning the gap. The CDR3 extends over 13 amino acids. CDR3 coding DNA: TGTGCCAGCAGCTACGGACCCACTAATGGCTACACCTTC. Translating it yields CASSYGPTNGYTF.

The CDR3 region has the DNA TGTGCCAGCAGCGGAACAGGCACCGGGGAGCTGTTTTTT. As protein: CASSGTGTGELFF. V gene TRBV9 combines with J gene TRBJ2-2; maybe TRBD1 (5 bases). This CDR3 is 13 amino acids long. Germline CDR1 SGDLS, CDR2 YYNGEE. Trimming took off 3 bases at V and 4 bases at J, with 7 bases between the two ends.

The rearrangement uses TRBV6-1 and TRBJ1-5; D is possibly TRBD1 (5 bases). Trimming shortened V by 2 bases and J by 0 bases, and 11 bases separated the two germline ends. The germline V gene has CDR1 MNHNS and CDR2 SASEGT. The CDR3 totals 16 residues. CDR3 nucleotides: TGTGCCAGCAGTGAACTCGGAGGGGATAGCAATCAGCCCCAGCATTTT. As protein: CASSELGGDSNQPQHF.

The V and J genes are TRBV9 and TRBJ2-3; D is uncertain. Germline CDR1 and CDR2: SGDLS and YYNGEE. The CDR3 loop spans 16 amino acids. The V end was cut by 0 bases, the J end by 6 bases, with 17 bases between. This chain's CDR3 is CASSVGTALRVDTQYF. The CDR3 DNA follows: TGTGCCAGCAGCGTAGGGACGGCGTTACGTGTGGATACGCAGTATTTT.

The rearrangement joins TRBV27 to TRBJ1-4; 7 bases fit TRBD1. CDR1 is MNHEY and CDR2 is SMNVEV in the germline V gene (reference sequence). The CDR3 runs 14 residues. After removal of 6 bases from V and 8 bases from J, the junction contained 9 bases not matched to a gene. The CDR3 loop reads CASRTPGGGEKLFF. CDR3 sequence (DNA): TGTGCCAGCAGAACCCCAGGGGGAGGGGAAAAACTGTTTTTT.

J is TRBJ2-5 and V is TRBV6-5; TRBD2 matches at 11 bases. The CDR3 spans 16 residues. Germline V gives CDR1 MNHEY, CDR2 SVGAGI. V lost 3 bases to trimming and J lost 1 base; unmatched junction nucleotides: 4. The CDR3 sequence: CASSYGLAGGQETQYF. DNA for the CDR3: TGTGCCAGCAGTTATGGTCTAGCGGGGGGCCAAGAGACCCAGTACTTC.

This chain uses TRBV5-4 with TRBJ1-6; D unclear. Per germline, CDR1 SGHNT and CDR2 YYREEE (reference sequence). The CDR3 totals 12 residues. The V end lost 0 bases, the J end lost 10 bases, and 5 bases lay between the germline ends. Written as DNA, the CDR3 is TGTGCCAGCAGCTTGGGGAGATCACCCCTCCACTTT. Its translation is CASSLGRSPLHF. Based on the CDR3 plus reference TRBV5-4 and TRBJ1-6, the full variable domain is ETGVTQSPTHLIKTRGQQVTLRCSSQSGHNTVSWYQQALGQGPQFIFQYYREEENGRGNFPPRFSGLQFPNYSSELNVNALELDDSALYLCASSLGRSPLHFGNGTRLTVT.

CDR3 in amino acids: CAWAVMNTEAFF. For the CDR3, the DNA is TGTGCCTGGGCTGTTATGAACACTGAAGCTTTCTTT. V and J are TRBV30 and TRBJ1-1; no firm D call. V gave up 5 bases and J gave up 0 bases, with 7 bases separating them. The CDR3 consists of 12 residues. Per germline, CDR1 GTSNPN and CDR2 SVGIG (reference sequence).

The gene calls are TRBV18 and TRBJ2-3; 9 nucleotides line up with TRBD2. Trimming at V came to 5 bases and at J to 4 bases, leaving 7 bases not matched to a gene. Germline CDR1 is KGHSH and CDR2 is LQKENI. This CDR3 is 15 amino acids long. The CDR3 here is CASSTLAGSADTQYF. The CDR3 nucleotides are TGTGCCAGCTCAACTCTAGCGGGGAGCGCAGATACGCAGTATTTT.

V usage is TRBV24-1 and J usage is TRBJ2-5; D gene ambiguous. Trimming took 4 bases from V and 1 from J, leaving 12 bases between them. The CDR3 consists of 15 residues. Germline CDR1 is KGHDR and CDR2 is SFDVKD. The CDR3 DNA is TGTGCCACCAGTGACCCTGGGCCTGGCCAAGAGACCCAGTACTTC. It encodes CATSDPGPGQETQYF.

V and J are TRBV27 and TRBJ1-1; TRBD1 aligns across 11 bases. V was clipped by 3 bases and J by 4 bases; unmatched bases: 1. CDR3 length equals 14 residues. Germline V lookup: CDR1 MNHEY, CDR2 SMNVEV (reference sequence). The DNA for the CDR3 is TGTGCCAGCAGTTTCGGGACAGGGGGCACTGAAGCTTTCTTT. Its translation: CASSFGTGGTEAFF.

Only one count was recorded for this clone. The rearrangement joins TRBV10-3 to TRBJ2-2, with 16 nucleotides matching TRBD2. V was clipped by 6 bases and J by 6 bases; unmatched bases: 7. CDR3 length: 17 residues. Germline V gene data show CDR1 as ENHRY and CDR2 as SYGVKD. Here the CDR3 reads CAISLTGTSGGAGELFF. The CDR3 region has the DNA TGTGCCATCAGCCTGACAGGGACTAGCGGGGGGGCCGGGGAGCTGTTTTTT.

The chain recombines TRBV12-5 with TRBJ2-1, with no clear D. The CDR3 length is 18 residues. Germline CDR1 is LGHNT and CDR2 is FRNRAP. V lost 0 bases to trimming and J lost 0 bases, with 15 bases between them. CDR3 protein: CASGLVNDGTFSYNEQFF. DNA of the CDR3: TGTGCTAGTGGTTTGGTGAATGACGGAACCTTCTCCTACAATGAGCAGTTCTTC.

This chain uses TRBV10-3 with TRBJ1-2; 12 bases align to TRBD1. The CDR3 runs 16 residues. CDR1 is ENHRY and CDR2 is SYGVKD in the germline V gene. V lost 3 bases and J lost 6; bases outside the gene matches: 8. CDR3 in DNA: TGTGCCATCAGTGACCCCGGGACAGGGGGCGCGAATGGCTACACCTTC. It is translated as CAISDPGTGGANGYTF.